The sequence of this TCR beta chain was determined in a study of T cells after yellow fever vaccination. This clonotype turned up a few times. TCRdb recomputed calls from the 5' RACE reads with MiXCR, one row per CDR3 protein. The sample holds tens of thousands of distinct CDR3 sequences; 6% to 8.5% are singletons and the top ten take less than 25%. Per germline, CDR1 SEHNR and CDR2 FQNEAQ (reference sequence). This CDR3 has 15 amino acids. With 5 bases clipped from V and 6 bases from J, the junction kept 9 bases outside the gene matches. This clonotype originated in a man between 18 and 35 years old who received the YFV17D yellow fever vaccine. Sequenced here: CD8+ T cells not binding an NS4B(214-222) dextramer, sorted from PBMCs, sampled about 41 days after the first yellow fever vaccination. The V call is TRBV7-9, the J call TRBJ2-1; 8 bases map to TRBD1. CDR3 coding DNA: TGTGCCAGCAGCCAAACAGGGGGTCTTGGCAATGAGCAGTTCTTC. Translated, it gives CASSQTGGLGNEQFF.